This T cell receptor beta chain derives from a study of OX40 agonist ivuxolimab in advanced cancers. Broader study findings: Nonresponders included some who also had low normalized T-cell clonal expansion. On average, a greater number of expanded clones characterised CD8+ T cells relative to CD4+.

TCRdb's table, derived via immunoSEQ multiplex PCR, lists solely in-frame clones and lacks some. The sample lists about 79,000 clones; 80% to 95% were seen once. A remark on this clone: The antigen remains unidentified.

This CDR3 is built from 14 residues. Trimming removed 4 bases at V and 5 bases at J, with 12 bases between. Germline V CDR1 and CDR2: SGHVS, FNYEAQ. This chain uses TRBV7-6 with TRBJ1-5; D is possibly TRBD1 (6 bases). The starting material was CD4+ or CD8+ T cells sorted from blood, obtained in a trial of the OX40 agonist ivuxolimab. The source is an adult with an advanced solid tumor such as melanoma, head and neck, liver or kidney cancer. The CDR3 protein is CASSSQGKDQPQHF. CDR3 nucleotides: TGTGCCAGCAGCTCGCAGGGGAAGGATCAGCCCCAGCATTTT.